This T cell receptor beta chain was retrieved from a study of cytomegalovirus exposure and HLA in healthy donors. Study-level background: Clustering assigned about four fifths of the roughly 420 genotyped donors to the Caucasian-associated ancestry cluster.

Study conclusions and caveats: Most of the TCR beta V segments (in an earlier analysis) were productive either about 87% or about 30% of the time.

Of note for this clone: Its matching antigen is unknown.

The PCR had 60 Vbeta and 13 Jbeta primers. Sequencing was performed with immunoSEQ multiplex PCR; in TCRdb, only in-frame clones are kept and a portion is missing. The sample comprises approximately 87,000 clones, around four fifths of which are singletons, and approximately 5.6% rests with the top ten. CDR1 is SGHRS and CDR2 is YFSETQ in the germline V gene. The length of the CDR3 is 13 residues. V was clipped by 1 base and J by 1 base, with 5 bases between them. The chain links TRBV5-1 to TRBJ2-5; the D is unclear. The clonotype was recovered from a woman in her late teens or twenties in good health and CMV-seropositive. Input material: PBMCs. The CDR3 bases are TGCGCCAGCAGCTTGACTCCCCAAGAGACCCAGTACTTC. Translated, it gives CASSLTPQETQYF. The full variable domain, its missing parts supplied by reference TRBV5-1 and TRBJ2-5, is KAGVTQTPRYLIKTRGQQVTLSCSPISGHRSVSWYQQTPGQGLQFLFEYFSETQRNKGNFPGRFSGRQFSNSRSEMNVSTLELGDSALYLCASSLTPQETQYFGPGTRLLVL.